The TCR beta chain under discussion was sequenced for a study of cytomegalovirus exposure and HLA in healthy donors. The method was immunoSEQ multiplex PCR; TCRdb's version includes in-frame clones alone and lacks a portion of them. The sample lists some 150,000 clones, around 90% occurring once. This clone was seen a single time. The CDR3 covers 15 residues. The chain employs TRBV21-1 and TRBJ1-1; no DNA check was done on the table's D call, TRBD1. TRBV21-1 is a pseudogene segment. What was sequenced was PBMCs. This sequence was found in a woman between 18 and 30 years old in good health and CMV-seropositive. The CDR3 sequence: CASSSPGQGLAEAFF. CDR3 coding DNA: TGTGCCAGCAGCTCTCCAGGGCAGGGGTTGGCTGAAGCTTTCTTT.